Each of the 27 T cell receptor beta chains below was sequenced from the same sample in a study of breast tumors, draining lymph nodes, adjacent tissues. TCRdb called the multiplex PCR reads again in MiXCR, with one record for every CDR3 protein. There are tens of thousands of distinct CDR3 sequences in the sample; under 30% occur only once, and about 8% lies in the top ten. Material for sequencing was breast tumor tissue. These receptors were collected from a female donor with breast cancer. Some clones in this sample may be carry-over from other donors' samples.

CDR3 sequence (DNA): TGTGCCAGCAGTGAACCGGGACAGGGAACTTATGGCTACACCTTC. The encoded protein is CASSEPGQGTYGYTF. This sequence joins TRBV28 and TRBJ1-2; TRBD1 agrees at 9 bases. J was trimmed by 5 bases and V by 5 bases; bases with no gene match: 9. Looked up from germline, CDR1 is MDHEN and CDR2 is SYDVKM. The CDR3 runs 15 residues.

This clonotype was counted ten times or more. The chain has TRBV30 and TRBJ2-2; D is undetermined. The CDR3 runs to 12 residues. Germline V gene data show CDR1 as GTSNPN and CDR2 as SVGIG (reference sequence). V shed 0 bases and J shed 4 bases, with 3 bases lying between them. The CDR3 loop reads CAWSVATGELFF. CDR3 DNA sequence: TGTGCCTGGAGTGTGGCCACCGGGGAGCTGTTTTTT.

Concerning this clonotype itself: A read error is possible here, since a much larger clone lies one base away. V is TRBV30 and J is TRBJ1-2; D not certain. V lost 0 bases, J lost 1 base, and 15 bases lay in between. There are 16 residues in the CDR3. Germline assignment: CDR1 GTSNPN and CDR2 SVGIG (reference sequence). The CDR3 loop reads CAWSVPTRIVNYGYTF. The CDR3 nucleotides read TGTGCCTGGAGTGTTCCCACACGAATCGTTAACTATGGCTACACCTTC.

This clonotype was seen repeatedly, ten times or more. The genes are TRBV7-2 and TRBJ2-1; unclear D gene. Trimming took 1 base from V and 5 from J, leaving 9 bases between them. Germline assignment: CDR1 SGHTA and CDR2 FQGNSA. The CDR3 extends over 14 amino acids. The CDR3 spells CASSLVWLNNEQFF. CDR3 DNA sequence: TGTGCCAGCAGCTTAGTTTGGCTAAACAATGAGCAGTTCTTC.

This clonotype was seen repeatedly, ten times or more. The chain is built from TRBV4-2 and TRBJ1-6; 8 bases align to TRBD1. Germline-derived CDR1 and CDR2 are LGHNA and YNFKEQ. The CDR3 is 16 amino acids. V trimming: 0 bases; J trimming: 7 bases; junction bases outside the gene matches: 5. DNA for the CDR3: TGTGCCAGCAGCCAAGAGGCGACAGGGGAAAATTCACCCCTCCACTTT. Protein: CASSQEATGENSPLHF.

This clonotype was seen at least ten times. The genes are TRBV6-1 and TRBJ2-5, with 8 bases that match TRBD2. The V segment lost 4 bases and the J segment 3 bases; nucleotides outside the gene matches: 4. The CDR3 extends over 14 amino acids. Germline V CDR1 and CDR2: MNHNS, SASEGT. CDR3 coding DNA: TGTGCCAGCAGTGGCGGGGGGTTAAAAGAGACCCAGTACTTC. It translates to CASSGGGLKETQYF.

This clonotype was observed a single time. The chain recombines TRBV5-4 with TRBJ1-1; D is ambiguous. CDR1 and CDR2 from the germline V gene are SGHNT and YYREEE (reference sequence). Trimming took off 2 bases at V and 1 base at J, with 6 bases between the two ends. This CDR3 is built from 13 residues. As DNA, the CDR3 is TGTGCCAGCAGCTTCTCGAGGAACACTGAAGCTTTCTTT. Encoded protein: CASSFSRNTEAFF.

This clonotype appeared many times. The chain combines TRBV6-4 with TRBJ2-1; 7 nucleotides agree with TRBD2. In germline, CDR1 is MRHNA, CDR2 SNTAGT. This CDR3 is 16 amino acids long. Unmatched junction bases numbered 9, after V lost 3 bases and J lost 4 bases. The DNA for the CDR3 is TGTGCCAGCAGTGAGACGGGAGGAGGCAATTACAATGAGCAGTTCTTC. It specifies CASSETGGGNYNEQFF.

This clonotype was observed at least ten times. The rearrangement links TRBV19 to TRBJ2-7, with 10 bases identical to TRBD2. With V trimmed by 6 bases and J by 6 bases, 8 bases remained unmatched. The CDR3 spans 14 residues. The germline V gene encodes CDR1 LNHDA and CDR2 SQIVND (reference sequence). CDR3: CASRPLAGISEQYF. Here the CDR3 DNA reads TGTGCCAGTAGACCACTAGCGGGGATCTCCGAGCAGTACTTC.

This clonotype was observed many times. The chain combines TRBV5-5 with TRBJ1-4; 7 nucleotides align to TRBD1. Germline assignment: CDR1 SGHKS and CDR2 YYEKEE (reference sequence). The length of the CDR3 is 13 residues. The V and J ends lost 3 bases and 7 bases, in that order; junction bases with no gene match: 3. The CDR3 region is CASSWGTVEKLFF. The CDR3 bases are TGTGCCAGCAGCTGGGGGACAGTTGAAAAACTGTTTTTT.

The table lists this clonotype with many counts. The V gene is TRBV2, the J gene TRBJ1-6; TRBD1 is a possible D gene (5 bases). CDR1 and CDR2 from the germline V gene are SNHLY and FYNNEI. The CDR3 is made up of 12 amino acids. Trimming removed 8 bases from V and 14 bases from J, with 16 bases in between. CDR3 nucleotide sequence: TGTGCCAGCGGGGCCTCCTCTAGGGCCCTCCACTTT. Encoded protein: CASGASSRALHF.

This clonotype was seen repeatedly, ten times or more. The V gene is TRBV2, the J gene TRBJ1-2; 10 bases are a match to TRBD1. In germline, CDR1 is SNHLY, CDR2 FYNNEI. The CDR3 runs 16 residues. V was pared by 6 bases and J by 8 bases, with 15 bases of the junction left unmatched. CDR3 loop: CASSMTGTGALGGYTF. The DNA of the CDR3 is TGTGCCAGCAGCATGACCGGGACAGGGGCCTTAGGGGGCTACACCTTC.

A remark on this clonotype: A much larger clone lies a single base off, so this may be a read error. The chain has TRBV10-3 and TRBJ1-6, with no clear D. CDR3 length: 13 residues. Germline loops: CDR1 ENHRY, CDR2 SYGVKD. With 10 bases removed from V and 7 bases from J, the gap between germline ends came to 14 bases. The CDR3 coding sequence is TGTGCCAGCACACCAGGACGGAATTCACCCCTCCACTTT. It yields the protein CASTPGRNSPLHF.

Concerning this clonotype itself: The CDR3 ends on some other residue instead of the conserved phenylalanine or tryptophan, so this is likely a read error. V gene TRBV30 combines with J gene TRBJ2-1, with 10 bases fitting TRBD2. This CDR3 has 15 residues. Trimming cost V 2 bases and J 7 bases; bases outside gene matches: 8. Germline lookup yields CDR1 GTSNPN and CDR2 SVGIG (reference sequence). This CDR3 reads CAWSFLAGVANEQFL. CDR3 sequence (DNA): TGTGCCTGGAGTTTTCTAGCGGGAGTGGCGAATGAGCAGTTCCTC.

In the case of this clonotype: This may be a read error: a much more frequent sequence differs by one nucleotide. The gene calls are TRBV18 and TRBJ2-2; D tentatively fits TRBD1 or TRBD2 (5 bases each). In germline, CDR1 is KGHSH, CDR2 LQKENI. The CDR3 consists of 13 residues. The CDR3 DNA sequence: TGTGCCAGCTCTTTCTCCCGGGACGGGGAGCTGCTTTTT. Its translation is CASSFSRDGELLF.

This clonotype was counted at least ten times. The chain employs TRBV3-1 and TRBJ1-2, with a tentative D call TRBD1 (6 bases). In germline, CDR1 is LGHDT, CDR2 YNNKEL (reference sequence). This CDR3 is 14 amino acids long. V lost 10 bases and J lost 8, with 23 bases in between. The CDR3 sequence: CANRGGTTGHGYTF. CDR3 in DNA: TGTGCCAATAGAGGGGGAACAACAGGCCACGGCTACACCTTC.

This clonotype has a count of ten or more. The V gene is TRBV19, the J gene TRBJ1-2, with 12 bases aligning to TRBD1. Germline V gene data show CDR1 as LNHDA and CDR2 as SQIVND (reference sequence). The CDR3 runs to 17 residues. The ends lost 5 bases at V and 5 bases at J; junction bases unmatched: 12. The CDR3 nucleotides read TGTGCCAGTAGTTATCACTCCGGGACAGGGGGCAAGTATGGCTACACCTTC. It encodes CASSYHSGTGGKYGYTF.

This clonotype was observed many times. The chain couples TRBV9 to TRBJ2-1; D might be TRBD2 (6 bases). Germline assignment: CDR1 SGDLS and CDR2 YYNGEE. Between the trimmed V and J ends, which lost 5 bases and 7 bases, there was a span of 19 bases. This CDR3 region has 15 residues. The CDR3 sequence is CASSETGVLGNEQFF. CDR3 DNA: TGTGCCAGCAGTGAGACGGGAGTTCTGGGGAATGAGCAGTTCTTC.

The rearrangement joins TRBV9 to TRBJ2-6; D is unresolved. V lost 6 bases and J 1 base, leaving 8 bases between the germline ends. The CDR3 has 14 residues. Germline-derived CDR1 and CDR2 are SGDLS and YYNGEE. CDR3: CASTDHSGANVLTF. For the CDR3, the DNA is TGTGCCAGCACCGATCATTCTGGGGCCAACGTCCTGACTTTC.

This clonotype was seen many times. CDR3 amino acids: CSARDNQGTIYF. CDR3 nucleotides: TGCAGTGCTAGAGATAATCAGGGCACCATATATTTT. The V gene is TRBV20-1, the J gene TRBJ1-3; tentatively, D is TRBD1 (5 bases). CDR3 size: 12 residues. CDR1 DFQATT and CDR2 SNEGSKA come from the germline V gene (reference sequence). The V gene lost 0 bases and the J gene lost 9 bases, with 9 bases spanning the gap.

V gene TRBV5-4 combines with J gene TRBJ2-5; D may match TRBD1 or TRBD2 (6 bases each). V lost 0 bases to trimming and J lost 7 bases, with 10 bases between them. Germline CDR1 reads SGHNT; CDR2 reads YYREEE (reference sequence). This CDR3 contains 13 residues. CDR3 protein: CASSLDEGGTQYF. DNA for the CDR3: TGTGCCAGCAGCTTGGACGAGGGGGGGACCCAGTACTTC.

This clonotype was picked up many times. The gene calls are TRBV9 and TRBJ1-6; D remains unclear. Trimming stripped 0 bases from V and 0 bases from J, with 4 bases between. Germline V gene data show CDR1 as SGDLS and CDR2 as YYNGEE. This CDR3 region has 15 residues. For the CDR3, the DNA is TGTGCCAGCAGCGTAGCTAGCTCCTATAATTCACCCCTCCACTTT. It yields the protein CASSVASSYNSPLHF.

This clonotype is categorized as medium-sized. The J gene is TRBJ2-7, the V gene TRBV10-2; D is tentatively TRBD1 or TRBD2 (5 bases each). CDR3 length: 14 residues. Looked up from germline, CDR1 is WSHSY and CDR2 is SAAADI. Trimming removed 2 bases from V and 7 bases from J, with 15 bases in between. Here the CDR3 reads CASSEPGPLVEQYF. CDR3 bases: TGCGCCAGCAGTGAGCCGGGACCCCTTGTAGAGCAGTACTTC.

This clonotype was observed many times. The chain uses TRBV10-2 and TRBJ2-7; TRBD2 matches 8 bases. J gave up 2 bases and V 3 bases, and 3 bases lay outside the gene matches. This CDR3 is built from 14 residues. Germline lookup yields CDR1 WSHSY and CDR2 SAAADI. The CDR3 reads CASSDTGGPYEQYF. The CDR3, as DNA: TGCGCCAGCAGTGATACGGGAGGGCCCTACGAGCAGTACTTC.

This clonotype is judged medium-sized. V is TRBV20-1 and J is TRBJ2-7; D might be TRBD1 (6 bases). CDR3 length: 13 amino acids. V lost 1 base to trimming and J lost 7 bases, with 14 bases between them. Germline V CDR1 and CDR2: DFQATT, SNEGSKA (reference sequence). This CDR3 reads CSARADTGQEQYF. CDR3 DNA sequence: TGCAGTGCTAGAGCTGATACAGGGCAAGAGCAGTACTTC.

The gene calls are TRBV11-2 and TRBJ1-1; D might be TRBD1 (5 bases). Per germline, CDR1 SGHAT and CDR2 FQNNGV. The germline V and J ends were trimmed by 3 bases and 11 bases, with 13 bases remaining between them. This CDR3 is 12 amino acids long. The chain's CDR3 is CASSFKGREAFF. CDR3 in DNA: TGTGCCAGCAGCTTCAAGGGGCGGGAGGCTTTCTTT.

The sample holds many counts of this clonotype. V gene TRBV20-1 combines with J gene TRBJ2-7, with 12 bases fitting TRBD2. With 1 base clipped from V and 7 bases from J, the junction kept 8 bases outside the gene matches. The germline V gene encodes CDR1 DFQATT and CDR2 SNEGSKA (reference sequence). The CDR3 spans 15 residues. DNA for the CDR3: TGCAGTGCTAGAGGGGGACTAGCGGGTGTGAAAGAGCAGTACTTC. It yields the protein CSARGGLAGVKEQYF.